This T cell receptor (beta chain) was observed in a study of shared clonotypes between healthy human individuals. Study details: There were three CD4 naive, three CD4 memory, two CD8 naive and one CD8 memory plates per donor.

Under the authors' procedure: Filtering differed, since immunoSEQ gave only junction sequences and no quality scores. Repertoires were generated with immunoSEQ multiplex PCR, while TCRdb's copy carries only in-frame clones and drops some. V and J calls and clone size are as listed in that table; D and trimming were resolved from the DNA. This repertoire shows about 2.1 million clones, 93% found once; its top ten account for approximately 1.7%. Terminally differentiated effector memory CD45RA+ cells were left out of the naive CD8 fraction, which was CD45RO-negative and positively selected for CCR7. Germline loops: CDR1 MNHNS, CDR2 SASEGT. CDR3 length equals 14 residues. J was trimmed by 4 bases and V by 7 bases; bases with no gene match: 5.

The TCR originated in a young man in good health. Some clones in this sample may be carry-over from other donors' samples. The sample was naive CD8+ T cells from PBMCs. The V call is TRBV6-1, the J call TRBJ2-1; TRBD1 matches at 9 bases. The CDR3 DNA reads TGTGCCAGCAACGACAGGGGGACTTACAATGAGCAGTTCTTC. The encoded protein is CASNDRGTYNEQFF.